One sample yielded the 24 T cell receptor beta chains listed below, sequenced in a study of blood T cell repertoires in COVID-19. Libraries were prepared by immunoSEQ multiplex PCR; TCRdb keeps only in-frame clonotypes and omits some of them. The table shows fewer than 250,000 clones, with roughly 85% occurring only once. Sequences were obtained from PBMCs or T cells enriched from blood (not recorded which). These receptor sequences come from a woman between 45 and 60 years old with acute COVID-19.

This chain joins TRBV19 and TRBJ1-5; D is possibly TRBD1 (5 bases). CDR3 length equals 13 residues. Germline values: CDR1 LNHDA, CDR2 SQIVND (reference sequence). V was clipped by 3 bases and J by 7 bases, with 10 bases between them. CDR3 in DNA: TGTGCCAGTAGTATCAGGGAGGGCCAGCCCCAGCATTTT. Translated, it gives CASSIREGQPQHF.

The chain employs TRBV7-9 and TRBJ1-1, with D hard to call. The CDR3 is 13 residues long. Germline values: CDR1 SEHNR, CDR2 FQNEAQ (reference sequence). Trimming stripped 1 base from V and 7 bases from J, with 10 bases between. The CDR3 loop reads CASSLVTVNEAFF. The CDR3 DNA sequence: TGTGCCAGCAGCTTAGTAACAGTCAATGAAGCTTTCTTT.

This clone was seen just once. The gene calls are TRBV19 and TRBJ1-1; TRBD1 matches 7 bases. Unmatched junction bases numbered 19, after V lost 6 bases and J lost 6 bases. The length of the CDR3 is 17 residues. From germline, CDR1 is LNHDA and CDR2 SQIVND (reference sequence). CDR3 in DNA: TGTGCCAGTAGGCCACTACAGGGGAAGCGGTTATATTCTGAAGCTTTCTTT. Translation: CASRPLQGKRLYSEAFF.

The rearrangement links TRBV7-9 to TRBJ2-5; TRBD2 might be the D (6 bases). The CDR3 runs to 14 residues. Germline V CDR1 and CDR2: SEHNR, FQNEAQ (reference sequence). V shed 0 bases and J shed 5 bases, with 10 bases lying between them. The CDR3 protein is CASSLAGGAETQYF. The CDR3 DNA reads as TGTGCCAGCAGCTTAGCGGGAGGAGCGGAGACCCAGTACTTC.

The CDR3 region is CASTPLGGNYGYTF. The CDR3 bases are TGTGCCAGCACCCCCTTGGGGGGTAACTATGGCTACACCTTC. The V gene is TRBV27, the J gene TRBJ1-2; the D gene is possibly TRBD1 (5 bases). This CDR3 has 14 residues. V lost 7 bases, J lost 1 base, and 13 bases lay in between. CDR1 and CDR2 from the germline V gene are MNHEY and SMNVEV (reference sequence).

J is TRBJ1-3 and V is TRBV2; 7 bases are shared with TRBD1. The CDR3 totals 15 residues. Germline V gives CDR1 SNHLY, CDR2 FYNNEI. V lost 6 bases to trimming and J lost 0 bases; unmatched junction nucleotides: 5. As DNA, the CDR3 is TGTGCCAGCAGCCTGGGACAGTACTCTGGAAACACCATATATTTT. Protein product: CASSLGQYSGNTIYF.

V and J are TRBV18 and TRBJ1-3; no firm D call. The germline V gene has CDR1 KGHSH and CDR2 LQKENI. The length of the CDR3 is 15 residues. V was cut by 3 bases and J by 4 bases, with 13 bases left in between. The CDR3 spells CASSPGPDRGNTIYF. The DNA for the CDR3 is TGTGCCAGCTCACCGGGCCCTGATCGGGGAAACACCATATATTTT.

J is TRBJ2-7 and V is TRBV27, with 9 bases aligning to TRBD2. The V gene end was trimmed by 6 bases and the J gene end by 9 bases; junction bases not matched to a gene: 15. Germline CDR1 reads MNHEY; CDR2 reads SMNVEV (reference sequence). The CDR3 loop spans 15 amino acids. CDR3 coding DNA: TGTGCCAGCAGGCCCGAGGCTAGCGGGGACCTCGGGCAGTACTTC. Amino acids: CASRPEASGDLGQYF.

The gene calls are TRBV27 and TRBJ1-1; TRBD1 agrees at 7 bases. CDR3 size: 20 residues. V shed 5 bases, J shed 0 bases, and the junction held 21 bases outside the gene matches. The germline V gene encodes CDR1 MNHEY and CDR2 SMNVEV (reference sequence). This chain's CDR3 is CASSPLSPVTGVTMNTEAFF. CDR3 coding DNA: TGTGCCAGCAGTCCCCTAAGCCCCGTCACAGGGGTAACCATGAACACTGAAGCTTTCTTT.

The J gene is TRBJ2-5, the V gene TRBV4-3; 9 bases fit TRBD1. CDR1 is LGHNA, CDR2 YSLEER, per germline. The CDR3 contains 16 residues. J gave up 5 bases and V 4 bases, and 11 bases lay outside the gene matches. The CDR3 DNA reads as TGCGCCAGCAGCCCCCTGAGAGGGACAGGGTGGGAGACCCAGTACTTC. This encodes CASSPLRGTGWETQYF.

This chain uses TRBV4-3 with TRBJ1-2; D may be TRBD1 (6 bases). V was cut by 1 base and J by 4 bases, with 13 bases left in between. Germline CDR1 is LGHNA and CDR2 is YSLEER. CDR3 size: 15 residues. CDR3 nucleotides: TGCGCCAGCAGCCAAGGGTCGGGCAGGGGCTATGGCTACACCTTC. It codes for CASSQGSGRGYGYTF.

This chain uses TRBV5-1 with TRBJ2-1; TRBD1 matches 9 bases. CDR3 size: 15 residues. Germline V CDR1 and CDR2: SGHRS, YFSETQ. After removal of 4 bases from V and 2 bases from J, the junction contained 4 bases not matched to a gene. The CDR3 coding sequence is TGCGCCAGCAGCCCGGGACAGGGTGCCTACAATGAGCAGTTCTTC. Its translation: CASSPGQGAYNEQFF.

This clone was recorded once. The CDR3 loop reads CASSPGTGFGYGYTF. The CDR3 DNA reads TGTGCCAGCAGCCCCGGGACAGGCTTCGGTTATGGCTACACCTTC. This chain joins TRBV5-6 and TRBJ1-2; 8 nucleotides match TRBD1. J gave up 5 bases and V 4 bases, and 10 bases lay outside the gene matches. Germline V gives CDR1 SGHDT, CDR2 YYEEEE. The CDR3 is made up of 15 amino acids.

The chain employs TRBV9 and TRBJ1-1, with a possible D match to TRBD1 (6 bases). Trimming shortened V by 3 bases and J by 5 bases, and 20 bases separated the two germline ends. CDR1 SGDLS and CDR2 YYNGEE come from the germline V gene. The CDR3 is 16 amino acids. The CDR3 loop is CASSGKPGGAGTEAFF. CDR3 DNA sequence: TGTGCCAGCAGCGGAAAACCGGGGGGGGCTGGGACTGAAGCTTTCTTT.

The chain recombines TRBV7-2 with TRBJ2-2; tentatively, D is TRBD1 (5 bases). V lost 2 bases to trimming and J lost 4 bases, with 8 bases between them. CDR1 and CDR2 from the germline V gene are SGHTA and FQGNSA. The CDR3 totals 14 residues. The DNA for the CDR3 is TGTGCCAGCAGCTTACAGGGTTTCACCGGGGAGCTGTTTTTT. It yields the protein CASSLQGFTGELFF.

The rearrangement links TRBV18 to TRBJ1-3, with TRBD1 as a possible D gene (6 bases). The germline gives CDR1 KGHSH, CDR2 LQKENI. V lost 3 bases to trimming and J lost 3 bases, with 12 bases between them. This CDR3 has 15 residues. The DNA of the CDR3 is TGTGCCAGCTCACCTGGCAGGGGAAGTGGAAACACCATATATTTT. Protein: CASSPGRGSGNTIYF.

The chain uses TRBV7-2 and TRBJ2-5; 8 bases fit TRBD1. This CDR3 comprises 16 residues. V dropped 5 bases and J dropped 0; count of bases not matched to a gene: 8. Per germline, CDR1 SGHTA and CDR2 FQGNSA. CDR3 in DNA: TGTGCCAGCAGCCTACCGACAGGGGTCAACCAAGAGACCCAGTACTTC. This gives the protein CASSLPTGVNQETQYF.

This clone was observed once. This chain uses TRBV10-3 with TRBJ1-4; possible D gene TRBD1, 6 bases. Trimming took 4 bases from V and 8 from J, leaving 11 bases between them. The CDR3 has 13 residues. The germline V gene encodes CDR1 ENHRY and CDR2 SYGVKD. CDR3 residues: CAISAQGGEKLFF. CDR3 nucleotide sequence: TGTGCCATCAGTGCACAGGGCGGCGAAAAACTGTTTTTT.

The J gene is TRBJ1-1, the V gene TRBV2; D is possibly TRBD1 (6 bases). Germline CDR1 is SNHLY and CDR2 is FYNNEI. The CDR3 is 13 residues long. V lost 5 bases, J lost 6 bases, and 13 bases lay in between. The CDR3 spells CASSYYRESEAFF. CDR3 nucleotide sequence: TGTGCCAGCAGTTACTACAGGGAATCTGAAGCTTTCTTT. Drawing the rest from reference TRBV2 and TRBJ1-1, the complete variable domain is EPEVTQTPSHQVTQMGQEVILRCVPISNHLYFYWYRQILGQKVEFLVSFYNNEISEKSEIFDDQFSVERPDGSNFTLKIRSTKLEDSAMYFCASSYYRESEAFFGQGTRLTVV.

This chain connects TRBV10-3 to TRBJ2-5; D not resolved. CDR1 and CDR2 from the germline V gene are ENHRY and SYGVKD. The CDR3 is 13 amino acids. V was trimmed by 0 bases and J by 5 bases, leaving 7 bases between them. The CDR3 nucleotides read TGTGCCATCAGTGAGTCGTTAGCTGAGACCCAGTACTTC. It translates to CAISESLAETQYF.

CDR3 protein: CASSYGGARGYTF. DNA for the CDR3: TGTGCCAGCAGTTACGGGGGGGCCCGTGGCTACACCTTC. The chain recombines TRBV6-5 with TRBJ1-2; D is perhaps TRBD1 (6 bases). The CDR3 contains 13 residues. In germline, CDR1 is MNHEY, CDR2 SVGAGI. Trimming left V 2 bases short and J 7 bases short, with 11 bases between.

V usage is TRBV18 and J usage is TRBJ1-1, with 7 bases that match TRBD1. The V gene end was trimmed by 6 bases and the J gene end by 5 bases; junction bases not matched to a gene: 6. The CDR3 spans 13 residues. Germline V gene sequence: CDR1 KGHSH, CDR2 LQKENI. The CDR3 DNA follows: TGTGCCAGCTCGACAGGGATACGAACTGAAGCTTTCTTT. Protein product: CASSTGIRTEAFF.

The chain combines TRBV11-2 with TRBJ1-1, with D possibly being TRBD1 (6 bases). The CDR3 is 14 amino acids. The V end lost 5 bases, the J end lost 1 base, and 11 bases lay between the germline ends. Germline loops: CDR1 SGHAT, CDR2 FQNNGV. The CDR3 sequence is CASSPWTANTEAFF. The CDR3 region has the DNA TGTGCCAGCAGCCCCTGGACAGCGAACACTGAAGCTTTCTTT.

V and J are TRBV10-2 and TRBJ1-2; D possibly corresponds to TRBD1 (6 bases). Germline V CDR1 and CDR2: WSHSY, SAAADI. CDR3 length equals 13 residues. Between the trimmed V and J ends, which lost 5 bases and 4 bases, there was a span of 11 bases. The CDR3 loop is CASSRGIGYGYTF. The CDR3 DNA reads TGCGCCAGCAGTAGGGGGATTGGCTATGGCTACACCTTC.